The rows below give T cell receptor beta chains drawn from one sample of a study of T cells in Graves' hyperthyroidism and ophthalmopathy. TCRdb re-called the multiplex PCR reads through MiXCR, storing one row per CDR3 protein. The data hold about half a million distinct CDR3 sequences, with around 21% observed a single time. The source material was blood. These receptors came from a man aged 18 to 30 with Graves' hyperthyroidism. Both conserved end residues are part of each CDR3. The order of the fields is J gene, clone size, D gene, V gene, CDR3 DNA, CDR3 protein. D genes are given only for firm matches. Clone size appears in some rows only: once, few, many, or a class for an expanded clone.

TRBJ1-5,many,TRBD1,TRBV27,TGTGCCAGCAGTCCGGATTACAGGGGGGAACAGCCCCAGCATTTT,CASSPDYRGEQPQHF
TRBJ1-1,.,.,TRBV7-8,TGTGCCAGCAGCTTAGAGCAGCCGACGATGAACACTGAAGCTTTCTTT,CASSLEQPTMNTEAFF
TRBJ1-3,.,TRBD1,TRBV25-1,TGTGCCAGCAGCTATTTAACCGGGACAGGGGAGAGGAGGGACTTCCCTAACACCATATATTTT,CASSYLTGTGERRDFPNTIYF
TRBJ1-2,.,.,TRBV6-1,TGTGCCAGCAGCGCCGGGGGGCAAAATTTAGTCTATGGCTACACCTTC,CASSAGGQNLVYGYTF
TRBJ2-2,many,.,TRBV4-1,TGCGCCAGCAGCCAAGAGGCCTTCACCGGGGAGCTGTTTTTT,CASSQEAFTGELFF
TRBJ2-5,.,.,TRBV9,TGTGCCAGCAGCGTAGGACAGATCCAAGAGACCCAGTACTTC,CASSVGQIQETQYF
TRBJ2-7,many,TRBD2,TRBV7-8,TGTGCCAGCAGCTTGGTCGGGGGGGCCATAGGGGAGCAGTACTTC,CASSLVGGAIGEQYF
TRBJ1-1,.,.,TRBV4-2,TGTGCCAGCAGCCAAGATCAAAAGAGGAACACTGAAGCTTTCTTT,CASSQDQKRNTEAFF
TRBJ2-7,.,.,TRBV12-3/TRBV12-4,TGTGCCAGCAGTTTATCCTATACCACAGGTGACGCCTCCTACGAGCAGTACTTC,CASSLSYTTGDASYEQYF
TRBJ2-2,many,.,TRBV12-5,TGTGCTAGTGGTTTGCCTCAAGACAGGGAGGACACCGGGGAGCTGTTTTTT,CASGLPQDREDTGELFF
TRBJ2-5,many,.,TRBV3-1,TGTGCCAGCAGCCAAGTATGGGGCCGATCCCAAGAGACCCAGTACTTC,CASSQVWGRSQETQYF
TRBJ2-5,.,TRBD1,TRBV2,TGTGCCAGCAGGGAGACAGGGTCAGAGACCCAGTACTTC,CASRETGSETQYF
TRBJ2-5,many,.,TRBV2,TGTGCCAGCAGTGGTTCTGGGGGAAAAGAGACCCAGTACTTC,CASSGSGGKETQYF
TRBJ1-5,.,.,TRBV20-1,TGCAGTGCTAGAGATCTCCGGGGGAATCAGCCCCAGCATTTT,CSARDLRGNQPQHF
TRBJ1-2,many,.,TRBV28,TGTGCCAGCAGTTTAGCAGCCCCCTATGGCTACACCTTC,CASSLAAPYGYTF
TRBJ1-3,.,.,TRBV7-9,TGTGCCAGCAGATCTACAGGGTCTGGAAACACCATATATTTT,CASRSTGSGNTIYF
TRBJ1-2,.,.,TRBV20-1,TGCAGTGCTAGCCGGTCTAACTATGGCTACACCTTC,CSASRSNYGYTF
TRBJ2-2,many,TRBD1,TRBV28,TGTGCCAGCAGGACAGGGACCGGGGAGCTGTTTTTT,CASRTGTGELFF
TRBJ2-6,.,.,TRBV28,TGTGCCAGCAGTTTGGAGTGGGGGAAAGAGGCTGGGGCCAACGTCCTGACTTTC,CASSLEWGKEAGANVLTF
TRBJ1-5,few,.,TRBV11-3,TGTGCCAGCAGCCATCCCAATGGGCCCCAGCATTTT,CASSHPNGPQHF
TRBJ2-7,once,.,TRBV28,TGTGCCAGCAGTTTATCCAAGGACATGCCGACCTACGATCAGTACTTC,CASSLSKDMPTYDQYF
TRBJ2-7,many,.,TRBV5-8,TGTGCCAGCAGCTTGGAGCGGGGCAGGGGCTACGAGCAGTACTTC,CASSLERGRGYEQYF
TRBJ2-7,many,TRBD2,TRBV6-5,TGTGCCAGCAGTTCTTGGACTAGCGGGGCCTACGAGCAGTACTTC,CASSSWTSGAYEQYF
TRBJ2-4,few,.,TRBV13,TGTGCCAGCAGTAAAGGGTTTGGAAACATTCAGTACTTC,CASSKGFGNIQYF
TRBJ1-2,few,.,TRBV4-1,TGCGCCAGCAGCCCGCCGGGCGGCCCGCGAGGCTACACCTTC,CASSPPGGPRGYTF
TRBJ1-5,many,.,TRBV12-3/TRBV12-4,TGTGCCAGCAGTTTATGGGGCGAAAATCATCAGCCCCAGCATTTT,CASSLWGENHQPQHF
TRBJ1-1,many,.,TRBV6-1,TGTGCCAGCACCCCCGGCGGACGACACACTGAAGCTTTCTTT,CASTPGGRHTEAFF
TRBJ2-2,many,TRBD2,TRBV10-3,TGTGCCACCCGAGGGCGGGGGGTCGAGAACACCGGGGAGCTGTTTTTT,CATRGRGVENTGELFF
TRBJ2-2,many,TRBD1,TRBV5-5,TGTGCCAGCAGCTCTCAGGGGGCGCGGACCGGGGAGCTGTTTTTT,CASSSQGARTGELFF
TRBJ1-1,many,.,TRBV9,TGTGCCAGCAGCGTAGTAGGGACGAACACTGAAGCTTTCTTT,CASSVVGTNTEAFF
TRBJ1-2,many,.,TRBV2,TGTGCCAGCAGTGTGGAGGTCGGCTACACCTTC,CASSVEVGYTF
TRBJ1-1,many,TRBD1,TRBV6-1,TGTGCCAGCAGCGAGACAGGGGGCAGAGTTAACACTGAAGCTTTCTTT,CASSETGGRVNTEAFF
TRBJ2-7,.,.,TRBV7-2,TGTGCCAGCAGCTTAGCCCTAGACTACGAGCAGTGCTTC,CASSLALDYEQCF
TRBJ1-2,few,TRBD1,TRBV28,TGTGCCAGCGCATCAGGGGGAGACTATGGCTACACCTTC,CASASGGDYGYTF
TRBJ1-6,.,.,TRBV18,TGTGCCAGCTCACCACAGGACTCCTATAATTCACCCCTCCACTTT,CASSPQDSYNSPLHF
TRBJ2-2,.,.,TRBV19,TGTGCCACTACGGGACACCTCACCGGGGAGCTGTTTTTT,CATTGHLTGELFF
TRBJ1-1,many,.,TRBV6-1,TGTGCCAGCAGGTGGAGGGAGAACACTGAAGCTTTCTTT,CASRWRENTEAFF
TRBJ2-7,.,TRBD1,TRBV12-3/TRBV12-4,TGTGCCAGCAGTTTGACAGGGATGCACGAGCAGTACTTC,CASSLTGMHEQYF
TRBJ1-6,.,.,TRBV9,TGTGCCAGCAGCTCATCTGGGGTCTATAATTCACCCCTCCACTTT,CASSSSGVYNSPLHF
TRBJ1-1,many,.,TRBV12-3/TRBV12-4,TGTGCCAGCAGTCACCCCGGGAACACTGAAGCTTTCTTT,CASSHPGNTEAFF
TRBJ2-1,.,TRBD1,TRBV11-3,TGTGCCAGCAGCGATCGACAGGGGGGCAATGAGCAGTTCTTC,CASSDRQGGNEQFF
TRBJ2-5,many,.,TRBV28,TGTGCCAGCAGTTTGCTGGCAGAACAAGAGACCCAGTACTTC,CASSLLAEQETQYF
TRBJ2-5,.,.,TRBV11-1,TGTGCCAGCAGCTTAGAGGGTGACACTACGGGGGAGACCCAGTACTTC,CASSLEGDTTGETQYF
TRBJ2-7,many,.,TRBV20-1,TGCAGTGCCGATCCGGGGTACCACTCCTACGAGCAGTACTTC,CSADPGYHSYEQYF
TRBJ1-5,.,.,TRBV6-2/TRBV6-3,TGTGCCAGCAGTTACTTATTGGTTCGGGGTTCGGGCAATCAGCCCCAGCATTTT,CASSYLLVRGSGNQPQHF
TRBJ2-7,few,.,TRBV6-1,TGTGCCAGCAGTGAAGCGGAGACCTACGAGCAGTACTTC,CASSEAETYEQYF
TRBJ2-5,many,.,TRBV28,TGTGCCAGCAGTTTAATTATGGGCGCGGGTGCAGAGACCCAGTACTTC,CASSLIMGAGAETQYF
TRBJ1-2,many,.,TRBV6-1,TGTGCCAGCTCCGACGGTGGGGAAATTTCCTTC,CASSDGGEISF
TRBJ1-2,once,TRBD1,TRBV2,TGTGCCAGCAGTGAATTTTGGACAGGGTTGAACTATGGCTACACCTTC,CASSEFWTGLNYGYTF
TRBJ2-7,many,.,TRBV20-1,TGCAGTGCTAACGCAGTTTACTCCTACGAGCAGTACTTC,CSANAVYSYEQYF
TRBJ1-2,.,.,TRBV3-1,TGTGTCTGCAGCAACCGCTCGGTACTTAGGCACTATGGCTACACCTTC,CVCSNRSVLRHYGYTF
TRBJ2-5,many,.,TRBV6-1,TGTGCCAGCAGTGTTAACGGGGCGGGTGAGACCCAGTACTTC,CASSVNGAGETQYF
TRBJ1-1,many,TRBD1,TRBV27,TGTGCCAGCAGTATACAGGGGGCATTCACTGAAGCTTTCTTT,CASSIQGAFTEAFF
TRBJ2-1,.,TRBD2,TRBV11-2,TGTGCCAGCAGCGTTGGGACTAGCGGGGGCAATGAGCAGTTCTTC,CASSVGTSGGNEQFF
TRBJ1-5,.,.,TRBV12-3/TRBV12-4,TGTGCCAGCAGTTTAGTAGGGCAGGCTCTATATAGCAATCAGCCCCAGCATTTT,CASSLVGQALYSNQPQHF
TRBJ2-2,.,TRBD1,TRBV19,TGTGCCAGTAGAAAGACAGGGACGGGCACCGGGGAGCTGTTTTTT,CASRKTGTGTGELFF
TRBJ2-7,many,.,TRBV6-5,TGTGCCAGCAGTTACTCGGGCGAGCAGTACTTC,CASSYSGEQYF
TRBJ2-2,.,.,TRBV4-1,TGCGCCAGCAGCCAAGGAGTTCGCACCGGGGAGCTGTTTTTT,CASSQGVRTGELFF
TRBJ2-6,many,.,TRBV12-3/TRBV12-4,TGTGCCAGCAGTTTGGACCTTGTATGGGGGGATGGGGCCAACGTCCTGACTTTC,CASSLDLVWGDGANVLTF
TRBJ1-2,many,.,TRBV9,TGTGCCAGCAGCGCCACGTTGGGAGCCTATGGCTACACCTTC,CASSATLGAYGYTF